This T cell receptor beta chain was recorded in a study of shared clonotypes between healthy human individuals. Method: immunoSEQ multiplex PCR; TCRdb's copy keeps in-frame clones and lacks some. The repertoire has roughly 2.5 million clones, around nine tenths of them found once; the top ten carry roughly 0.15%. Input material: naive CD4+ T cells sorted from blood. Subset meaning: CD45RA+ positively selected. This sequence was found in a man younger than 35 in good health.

CDR3 in DNA: TGTGCCAGCAGCACCTGGGGGCCGAACTATGGCTACACCTTC. Its translation: CASSTWGPNYGYTF. This chain links TRBV6-5 with TRBJ1-2; TRBD1 might be the D (6 bases). Trimming cost V 6 bases and J 2 bases, with 13 bases left between them. The CDR3 runs 14 residues. CDR1 is MNHEY and CDR2 is SVGAGI in the germline V gene.